The 32 T cell receptor beta chains listed next were all sequenced from one sample in a study of blood T cell repertoires in COVID-19. TCRdb keeps only in-frame clones here, not all; method: immunoSEQ multiplex PCR. The sample includes 65,000 to 100,000 clones, roughly 80% of them seen just once. Sequencing was performed on peripheral blood. These receptors originate from an elderly woman with acute or convalescent COVID-19.

The chain is built from TRBV28 and TRBJ1-5, with TRBD1 matching over 9 bases. Germline lookup yields CDR1 MDHEN and CDR2 SYDVKM. The ends lost 6 bases at V and 1 base at J; junction bases unmatched: 13. The length of the CDR3 is 18 residues. The CDR3, as DNA: TGTGCCAGCAGCCGTAGGGGACAGGGACCCTTGAGCAATCAGCCCCAGCATTTT. Its translation is CASSRRGQGPLSNQPQHF.

The chain employs TRBV19 and TRBJ2-7; 7 bases match TRBD1. Trimming took 5 bases from V and 0 from J; bases not matched to a gene: 10. The CDR3 consists of 16 residues. Germline assignment: CDR1 LNHDA and CDR2 SQIVND (reference sequence). The CDR3 sequence is CASSFRQGGSSYEQYF. In DNA form, the CDR3 reads TGTGCCAGTAGTTTCCGACAGGGCGGTAGCTCCTACGAGCAGTACTTC. Looking up the rest from reference TRBV19 and TRBJ2-7 gives the full variable domain: DGGITQSPKYLFRKEGQNVTLSCEQNLNHDAMYWYRQDPGQGLRLIYYSQIVNDFQKGDIAEGYSVSREKKESFPLTVTSAQKNPTAFYLCASSFRQGGSSYEQYFGPGTRLTVT.

The chain employs TRBV5-4 and TRBJ2-3; D gene unclear. Per the germline V gene, CDR1 is SGHNT and CDR2 is YYREEE (reference sequence). CDR3 length equals 14 residues. Between the trimmed V and J ends, which lost 2 bases and 6 bases, there was a span of 13 bases. CDR3 sequence reads: CASSLDAGSDTQYF. DNA of the CDR3: TGTGCCAGCAGCTTAGATGCAGGTTCTGATACGCAGTATTTT.

A few counts support this clone. The CDR3 nucleotides are TGTGCCACCAGCAGAGATCGGGGACAGGACCTAACGACAGATACGCAGTATTTT. Translating it yields CATSRDRGQDLTTDTQYF. V usage is TRBV15 and J usage is TRBJ2-3; 8 positions agree with TRBD1. J gave up 3 bases and V 0 bases, and 11 bases lay outside the gene matches. The germline gives CDR1 LNHNV, CDR2 YYDKDF (reference sequence). The CDR3 is made up of 18 amino acids. The variable domain in full, completed from reference TRBV15 and TRBJ2-3, reads DAMVIQNPRYQVTQFGKPVTLSCSQTLNHNVMYWYQQKSSQAPKLLFHYYDKDFNNEADTPDNFQSRRPNTSFCFLDIRSPGLGDTAMYLCATSRDRGQDLTTDTQYFGPGTRLTVL.

This rearrangement joins TRBV29-1 to TRBJ1-1, with a weak D call TRBD1 (6 bases). Trimming left V 6 bases short and J 1 base short, with 9 bases between. Germline CDR1 SQVTM, CDR2 ANQGSEA. CDR3 length equals 12 residues. CDR3 nucleotide sequence: TGCAGCGTGGGACAAGCGAACACTGAAGCTTTCTTT. It encodes CSVGQANTEAFF.

This chain joins TRBV3-1 (or the pseudogene TRBV3-2) and TRBJ2-1; no clear D gene. V was trimmed by 4 bases and J by 7 bases, leaving 14 bases between them. Germline-derived CDR1 and CDR2 are LGHDT and YNNKEL (reference sequence). This CDR3 contains 14 residues. The CDR3 spells CASSPWVGLNEQFF. DNA of the CDR3: TGTGCCAGCAGCCCATGGGTCGGGTTGAATGAGCAGTTCTTC.

V and J are TRBV11-3 and TRBJ2-5, with TRBD2 as a possible D gene (7 bases). The V gene lost 5 bases and the J gene lost 5 bases, with 18 bases spanning the gap. This CDR3 is built from 15 residues. The germline V gene encodes CDR1 SGHNT and CDR2 YENEEA. The CDR3 DNA follows: TGTGCCAGCAGCGGGGGGGCGTCCCCCCAGGAGACCCAGTACTTC. Its translation is CASSGGASPQETQYF. Full variable domain (outside the CDR3, taken from reference TRBV11-3 and TRBJ2-5): EAGVVQSPRYKIIEKKQPVAFWCNPISGHNTLYWYLQNLGQGPELLIRYENEEAVDDSQLPKDRFSAERLKGVDSTLKIQPAELGDSAVYLCASSGGASPQETQYFGPGTRLLVL.

This clone was detected only once. The rearrangement links TRBV12-5 to TRBJ1-3; tentative D call: TRBD1 (5 bases). The CDR3 extends over 16 amino acids. Germline loops: CDR1 LGHNT, CDR2 FRNRAP. Trimming took off 5 bases at V and 0 bases at J, with 14 bases between the two ends. As DNA, the CDR3 is TGTGCTAGTGGTCTCGACAGAACCCCCTCTGGAAACACCATATATTTT. It translates to CASGLDRTPSGNTIYF.

The CDR3 DNA sequence: TGTGCCAGCATCCTCACCCCCGGGACAGGGGGCACTGAAGCTTTCTTT. This encodes CASILTPGTGGTEAFF. The V call is TRBV28, the J call TRBJ1-1; TRBD1 matches at 11 bases. Trimming at V came to 7 bases and at J to 4 bases, leaving 11 bases not matched to a gene. Germline assignment: CDR1 MDHEN and CDR2 SYDVKM. The CDR3 is 16 residues long.

With respect to this clone: The junction departs from germline at one end; a sequencing error may be responsible. The rearrangement links TRBV7-8 to TRBJ2-2, with unresolved D. This CDR3 contains 13 residues. In germline, CDR1 is SGHVS, CDR2 FQNEAQ. DNA of the CDR3: TGTGCCAGCACCTTAACGCGGTCCGGGGAGCTGTTTTTT. It specifies CASTLTRSGELFF.

V usage is TRBV10-3 and J usage is TRBJ1-6; perhaps TRBD1 as D (5 bases). From germline, CDR1 is ENHRY and CDR2 SYGVKD. The germline V and J ends were trimmed by 4 bases and 7 bases, with 11 bases remaining between them. This CDR3 has 14 residues. CDR3 nucleotide sequence: TGTGCCATCAGTGCGGGGACTCTCAATTCACCCCTCCACTTT. Protein product: CAISAGTLNSPLHF.

The chain has TRBV7-2 and TRBJ2-7; a possible D gene is TRBD1 (6 bases). There are 15 residues in the CDR3. Per germline, CDR1 SGHTA and CDR2 FQGNSA. V was trimmed by 4 bases and J by 2 bases, leaving 15 bases between them. The CDR3 DNA follows: TGTGCCAGCAGCTGGTCTAGGACAGCTACCTACGAGCAGTACTTC. Translating gives CASSWSRTATYEQYF.

The gene calls are TRBV12-3 or TRBV12-4 and TRBJ2-1; D remains ambiguous. V lost 6 bases and J 12 bases, leaving 15 bases between the germline ends. This CDR3 has 12 residues. CDR3 nucleotide sequence: TGTGCCAGCAGCTCTCTACTCATCCTGCAGTTCTTC. This codes for CASSSLLILQFF.

This chain joins TRBV11-3 and TRBJ2-7, with 9 bases identical to TRBD2. The CDR3 spans 14 residues. V was clipped by 3 bases and J by 1 base; unmatched bases: 1. Germline CDR1 reads SGHNT; CDR2 reads YENEEA. The CDR3 bases are TGTGCCAGCAGCTTTAGCGGGGGTTCCTACGAGCAGTACTTC. Translating gives CASSFSGGSYEQYF.

This clone occurred once. The chain's CDR3 is CASSFSIQRQEVVAFF. CDR3 sequence (DNA): TGTGCCAGCAGCTTCTCTATACAACGACAGGAGGTGGTAGCTTTCTTT. V is TRBV5-4 and J is TRBJ1-1; D possibly corresponds to TRBD1 (6 bases). CDR1 and CDR2 (germline): SGHNT, YYREEE (reference sequence). The CDR3 is made up of 16 amino acids. V gave up 2 bases and J gave up 10 bases, with 24 bases separating them.

The chain uses TRBV5-1 and TRBJ1-2, with 7 nucleotides matching TRBD1. The CDR3 is 14 amino acids. Losses at the gene ends were 3 bases for V and 4 bases for J; bases not matched to a gene: 6. Germline V gene data show CDR1 as SGHRS and CDR2 as YFSETQ. The DNA of the CDR3 is TGCGCCAGCAGCTCCCCGGGACAGCCCTATGGCTACACCTTC. It codes for CASSSPGQPYGYTF.

The V gene is TRBV5-1, the J gene TRBJ1-2; 7 bases fit TRBD1. V trimming: 3 bases; J trimming: 8 bases; junction bases outside the gene matches: 10. The CDR3 loop spans 14 amino acids. Germline values: CDR1 SGHRS, CDR2 YFSETQ. This chain's CDR3 is CASSSTGASGGYTF. The CDR3 nucleotides read TGCGCCAGCAGCTCTACAGGGGCATCTGGCGGCTACACCTTC.

The rearrangement links TRBV2 to TRBJ1-1; 7 bases map to TRBD1. The V segment lost 10 bases and the J segment 1 base; nucleotides outside the gene matches: 15. There are 16 residues in the CDR3. In germline, CDR1 is SNHLY, CDR2 FYNNEI. CDR3 in DNA: TGTGCCAACGAGGGGACAGCTGGGTATCCGAACACTGAAGCTTTCTTT. It translates to CANEGTAGYPNTEAFF.

The chain has TRBV5-4 and TRBJ2-5, with TRBD2 identical over 7 bases. V dropped 1 base and J dropped 1; count of bases not matched to a gene: 1. The CDR3 is made up of 14 amino acids. Germline V lookup: CDR1 SGHNT, CDR2 YYREEE (reference sequence). The CDR3 loop reads CASSLRGVQETQYF. In DNA form, the CDR3 reads TGTGCCAGCAGCTTGCGGGGGGTCCAAGAGACCCAGTACTTC.

CDR3 sequence: CASSPRGVFSSGNTIYF. Written as DNA, the CDR3 is TGCGCCAGCAGCCCCCGGGGAGTATTCAGCTCTGGAAACACCATATATTTT. The rearrangement joins TRBV5-1 to TRBJ1-3; D call uncertain. Per the germline V gene, CDR1 is SGHRS and CDR2 is YFSETQ. CDR3 length: 17 amino acids. The ends were cut back, 4 bases at V and 0 bases at J, with 17 bases in the middle. Full variable domain (rest looked up from reference TRBV5-1 and TRBJ1-3): KAGVTQTPRYLIKTRGQQVTLSCSPISGHRSVSWYQQTPGQGLQFLFEYFSETQRNKGNFPGRFSGRQFSNSRSEMNVSTLELGDSALYLCASSPRGVFSSGNTIYFGEGSWLTVV.

The V call is TRBV2, the J call TRBJ1-2, with TRBD1 identical over 12 bases. The CDR3 has 13 amino acids. With V trimmed by 10 bases and J by 8 bases, 8 bases remained unmatched. Germline values: CDR1 SNHLY, CDR2 FYNNEI. This CDR3 reads CATRDRGRRGYTF. Written as DNA, the CDR3 is TGTGCCACCAGGGACAGGGGGCGGCGGGGCTACACCTTC.

The CDR3 DNA follows: TGTGCCAGTAGCGAACGGTTGAGGCAGACGTACGAGCAGTACTTC. This codes for CASSERLRQTYEQYF. The J gene is TRBJ2-7, the V gene TRBV19; D ambiguous. CDR1 is LNHDA, CDR2 SQIVND, per germline (reference sequence). CDR3 length: 15 residues. V shed 6 bases and J shed 4 bases, with 19 bases lying between them.

The genes are TRBV30 and TRBJ2-7; 7 bases agree with TRBD1. The V gene's germline CDR1 is GTSNPN and CDR2 SVGIG (reference sequence). Germline trimming cut 7 bases from V and 3 bases from J; bases unmatched to any gene: 6. The CDR3 covers 12 residues. The CDR3 here is CAFRDRNYEQYF. CDR3 bases: TGTGCCTTTAGGGACAGAAACTACGAGCAGTACTTC.

The CDR3 nucleotides are TGCGCCAGCAGCTCCCGGACAGCGAACACCGGGGAGCTGTTTTTT. This codes for CASSSRTANTGELFF. The chain has TRBV5-1 and TRBJ2-2; D might be TRBD1 (6 bases). From germline, CDR1 is SGHRS and CDR2 YFSETQ. Trimming removed 3 bases at V and 0 bases at J, with 9 bases between. The CDR3 consists of 15 residues.

This chain connects TRBV6-5 to TRBJ1-6; D may be TRBD1 (5 bases). Germline V CDR1 and CDR2: MNHEY, SVGAGI. CDR3 length equals 16 residues. V gave up 1 base and J gave up 5 bases, with 12 bases separating them. CDR3 region: CASSYFRGEDNSPLHF. The CDR3 region has the DNA TGTGCCAGCAGTTACTTCCGGGGGGAGGATAATTCACCCCTCCACTTT.

The chain carries TRBV5-4 and TRBJ1-6, with 7 positions matching TRBD1. The junction had 8 bases not matched to a gene; V was cut back by 0 bases and J by 8 bases. CDR1 is SGHNT and CDR2 is YYREEE in the germline V gene (reference sequence). CDR3 length: 16 residues. The CDR3 sequence: CASSLGRTGRDSPLHF. The CDR3 region has the DNA TGTGCCAGCAGCTTGGGGCGGACAGGAAGGGATTCACCCCTCCACTTT.

The chain is built from TRBV11-3 and TRBJ2-7; 8 bases agree with TRBD2. The CDR3 length is 13 residues. The V segment lost 5 bases and the J segment 7 bases; nucleotides outside the gene matches: 7. Germline values: CDR1 SGHNT, CDR2 YENEEA. CDR3 bases: TGTGCCAGCAGCCCCCGCGGGGGGTGGGAGCAGTACTTC. As protein: CASSPRGGWEQYF. Looking up the rest from reference TRBV11-3 and TRBJ2-7 gives the full variable domain: EAGVVQSPRYKIIEKKQPVAFWCNPISGHNTLYWYLQNLGQGPELLIRYENEEAVDDSQLPKDRFSAERLKGVDSTLKIQPAELGDSAVYLCASSPRGGWEQYFGPGTRLTVT.

This chain uses TRBV2 with TRBJ2-5, with D perhaps matching TRBD2 (6 bases). This CDR3 region has 13 residues. V lost 4 bases and J lost 7, with 13 bases in between. Germline loops: CDR1 SNHLY, CDR2 FYNNEI. The CDR3 here is CASSVGSLATQYF. CDR3 bases: TGTGCCAGCAGTGTCGGGAGCCTCGCGACCCAGTACTTC. Looking up the rest from reference TRBV2 and TRBJ2-5 gives the full variable domain: EPEVTQTPSHQVTQMGQEVILRCVPISNHLYFYWYRQILGQKVEFLVSFYNNEISEKSEIFDDQFSVERPDGSNFTLKIRSTKLEDSAMYFCASSVGSLATQYFGPGTRLLVL.

The chain is built from TRBV28 and TRBJ2-7; D might be TRBD2 (6 bases). CDR3 size: 15 residues. The germline CDR1 and CDR2 sequences are MDHEN and SYDVKM. The V gene lost 5 bases and the J gene lost 7 bases, with 21 bases spanning the gap. DNA of the CDR3: TGTGCCAGCAGTCCCCCCACGGATGGCGGGGTTGAGCAGTACTTC. It codes for CASSPPTDGGVEQYF.

The chain recombines TRBV27 with TRBJ1-6; 8 bases are a match to TRBD1. The germline V gene has CDR1 MNHEY and CDR2 SMNVEV (reference sequence). V shed 7 bases and J 0 bases; nucleotides not matched to a gene: 5. The CDR3 totals 16 residues. The CDR3 DNA reads as TGTGCCAGCACTCGGACAGGGAGCTCCTATAATTCACCCCTCCACTTT. This codes for CASTRTGSSYNSPLHF.

With regard to this clone: This same CDR3 is encoded by further DNA sequences in the sample. The chain couples TRBV9 to TRBJ2-7; tentative D call: TRBD2 (6 bases). CDR1 and CDR2 from the germline V gene are SGDLS and YYNGEE. Trimming stripped 0 bases from V and 0 bases from J, with 10 bases between. CDR3 size: 15 residues. DNA for the CDR3: TGTGCCAGCAGCGTAGGGACTAACCCCTCCTACGAGCAGTACTTC. As protein: CASSVGTNPSYEQYF.

This rearrangement joins TRBV24-1 to TRBJ2-2; possibly TRBD1 for D (6 bases). Germline V CDR1 and CDR2: KGHDR, SFDVKD. V dropped 5 bases and J dropped 4 bases, with 7 bases sitting between them. There are 13 residues in the CDR3. The CDR3 coding sequence is TGTGCCACCAGTGGGACAGCCACCGGGGAGCTGTTTTTT. This translates into CATSGTATGELFF.